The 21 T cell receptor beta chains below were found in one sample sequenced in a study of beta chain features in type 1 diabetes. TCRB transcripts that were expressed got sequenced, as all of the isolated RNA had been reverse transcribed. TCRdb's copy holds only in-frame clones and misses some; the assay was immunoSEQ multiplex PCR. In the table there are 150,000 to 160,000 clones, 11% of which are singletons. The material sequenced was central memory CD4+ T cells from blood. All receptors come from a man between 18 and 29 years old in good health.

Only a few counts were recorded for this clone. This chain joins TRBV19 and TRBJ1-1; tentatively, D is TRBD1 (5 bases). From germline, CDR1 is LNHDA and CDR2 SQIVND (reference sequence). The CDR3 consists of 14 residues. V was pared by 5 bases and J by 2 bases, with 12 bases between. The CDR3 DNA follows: TGTGCCAGTAGTCCCCGGACATTCAACACTGAAGCTTTCTTT. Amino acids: CASSPRTFNTEAFF.

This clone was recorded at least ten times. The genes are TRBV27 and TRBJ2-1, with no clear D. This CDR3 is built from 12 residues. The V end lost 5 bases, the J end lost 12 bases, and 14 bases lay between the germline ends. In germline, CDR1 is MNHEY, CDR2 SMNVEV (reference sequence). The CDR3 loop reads CASSQGTLGQFF. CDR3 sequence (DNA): TGTGCCAGCAGTCAAGGAACCTTGGGGCAGTTCTTC.

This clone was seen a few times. The CDR3 sequence: CASSYETQYF. The CDR3 bases are TGTGCCAGCAGTTATGAGACCCAGTACTTC. V is TRBV28 and J is TRBJ2-5; no clear D gene. Germline V lookup: CDR1 MDHEN, CDR2 SYDVKM. The CDR3 covers 10 residues. The V gene lost 4 bases and the J gene lost 5 bases, with 2 bases spanning the gap. Full variable domain (rest looked up from reference TRBV28 and TRBJ2-5): DVKVTQSSRYLVKRTGEKVFLECVQDMDHENMFWYRQDPGLGLRLIYFSYDVKMKEKGDIPEGYSVSREKKERFSLILESASTNQTSMYLCASSYETQYFGPGTRLLVL.

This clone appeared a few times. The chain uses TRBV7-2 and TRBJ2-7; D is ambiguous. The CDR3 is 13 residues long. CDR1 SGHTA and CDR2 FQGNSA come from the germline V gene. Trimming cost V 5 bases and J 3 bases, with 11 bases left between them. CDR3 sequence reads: CASSPRAGYEQYF. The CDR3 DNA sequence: TGTGCCAGCAGCCCCCGAGCTGGCTACGAGCAGTACTTC.

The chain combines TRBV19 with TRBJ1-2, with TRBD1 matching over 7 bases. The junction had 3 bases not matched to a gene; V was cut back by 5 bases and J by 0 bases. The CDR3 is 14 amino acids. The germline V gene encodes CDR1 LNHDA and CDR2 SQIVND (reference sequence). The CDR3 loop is CASSRDRANYGYTF. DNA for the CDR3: TGTGCCAGTAGTCGGGACAGAGCTAACTATGGCTACACCTTC.

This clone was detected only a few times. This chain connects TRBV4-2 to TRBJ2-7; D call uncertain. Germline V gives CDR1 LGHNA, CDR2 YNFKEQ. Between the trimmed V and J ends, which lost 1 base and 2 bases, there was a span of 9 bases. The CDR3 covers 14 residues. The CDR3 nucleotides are TGTGCCAGCAGCCAAGTTGTAGAAACCTACGAGCAGTACTTC. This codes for CASSQVVETYEQYF.

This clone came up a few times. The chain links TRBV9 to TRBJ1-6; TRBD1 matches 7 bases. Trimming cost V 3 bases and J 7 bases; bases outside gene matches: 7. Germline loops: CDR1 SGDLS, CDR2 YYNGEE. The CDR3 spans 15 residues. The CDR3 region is CASSAQGNRNSPLHF. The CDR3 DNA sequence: TGTGCCAGCAGCGCACAGGGGAATAGGAATTCACCCCTCCACTTT.

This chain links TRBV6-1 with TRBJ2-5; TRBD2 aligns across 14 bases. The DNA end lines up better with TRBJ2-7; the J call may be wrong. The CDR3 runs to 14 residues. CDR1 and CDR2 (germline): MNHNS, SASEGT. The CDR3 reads CATATSGRANEQYF. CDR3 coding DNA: TGTGCCACCGCGACTAGCGGGAGGGCCAACGAGCAGTACTTC.

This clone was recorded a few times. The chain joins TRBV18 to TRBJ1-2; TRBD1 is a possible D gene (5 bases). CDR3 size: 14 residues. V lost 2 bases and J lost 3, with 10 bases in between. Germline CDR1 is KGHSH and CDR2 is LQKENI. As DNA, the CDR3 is TGTGCCAGCTCACCAAGTAAAGGGGACTATGGCTACACCTTC. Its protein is CASSPSKGDYGYTF.

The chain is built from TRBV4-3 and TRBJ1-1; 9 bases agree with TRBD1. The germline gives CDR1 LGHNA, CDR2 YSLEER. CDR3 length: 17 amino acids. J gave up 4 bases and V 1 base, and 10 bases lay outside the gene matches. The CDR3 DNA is TGCGCCAGCAGCCAAGCTCCGACAGGGGGAAAGACCACTGAAGCTTTCTTT. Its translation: CASSQAPTGGKTTEAFF.

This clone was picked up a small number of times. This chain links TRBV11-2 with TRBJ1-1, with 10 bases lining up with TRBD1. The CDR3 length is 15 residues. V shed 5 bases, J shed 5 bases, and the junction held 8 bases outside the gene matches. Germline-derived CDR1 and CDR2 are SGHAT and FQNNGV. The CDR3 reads CASSLSGTGVTEAFF. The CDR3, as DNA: TGTGCCAGCAGCCTATCCGGGACAGGGGTAACTGAAGCTTTCTTT.

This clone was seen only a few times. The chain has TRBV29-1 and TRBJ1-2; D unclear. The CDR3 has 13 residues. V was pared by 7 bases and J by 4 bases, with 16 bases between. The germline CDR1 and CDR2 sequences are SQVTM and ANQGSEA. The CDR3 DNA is TGCAGCGCAGAAGGCGCGCTAGGCTATGGCTACACCTTC. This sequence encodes CSAEGALGYGYTF.

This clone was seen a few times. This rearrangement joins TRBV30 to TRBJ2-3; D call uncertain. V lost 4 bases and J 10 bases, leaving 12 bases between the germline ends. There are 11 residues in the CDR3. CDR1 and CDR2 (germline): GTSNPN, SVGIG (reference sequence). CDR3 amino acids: CAWIGPYSQYF. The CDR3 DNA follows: TGTGCCTGGATCGGGCCGTATTCGCAGTATTTT.

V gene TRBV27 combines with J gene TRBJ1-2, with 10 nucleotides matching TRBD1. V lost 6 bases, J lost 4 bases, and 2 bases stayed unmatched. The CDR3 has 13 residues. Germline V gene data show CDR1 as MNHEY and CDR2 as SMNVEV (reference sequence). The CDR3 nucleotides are TGTGCCAGCAGCCGGGACAGGGGCTATGGCTACACCTTC. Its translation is CASSRDRGYGYTF.

CDR3 coding DNA: TGTGCCAGCAGCTTAGCCTCCGGGACCTACGAGCAGTACTTC. It specifies CASSLASGTYEQYF. This chain uses TRBV11-1 with TRBJ2-5; possibly TRBD2 for D (5 bases). The J call is uncertain, as TRBJ2-7 better fits the DNA end. Germline CDR1 reads SGHAT; CDR2 reads FQDESV (reference sequence). The CDR3 spans 14 residues.

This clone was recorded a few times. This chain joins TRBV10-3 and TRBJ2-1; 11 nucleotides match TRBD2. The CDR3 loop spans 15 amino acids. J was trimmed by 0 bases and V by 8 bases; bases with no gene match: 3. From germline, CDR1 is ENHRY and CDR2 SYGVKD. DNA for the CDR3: TGTGCCATCGGGGGACTAGCGGACTCCTACAATGAGCAGTTCTTC. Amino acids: CAIGGLADSYNEQFF.

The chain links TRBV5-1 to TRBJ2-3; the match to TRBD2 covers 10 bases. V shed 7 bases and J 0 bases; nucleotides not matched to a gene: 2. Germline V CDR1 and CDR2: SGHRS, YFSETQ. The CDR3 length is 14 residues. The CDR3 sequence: CASSTSGSTDTQYF. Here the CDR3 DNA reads TGCGCCAGCTCGACTAGCGGGAGCACAGATACGCAGTATTTT.

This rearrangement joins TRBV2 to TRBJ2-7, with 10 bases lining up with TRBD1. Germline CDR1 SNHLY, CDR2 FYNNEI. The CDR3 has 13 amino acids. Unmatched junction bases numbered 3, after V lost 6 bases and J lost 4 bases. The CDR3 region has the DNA TGTGCCAGCAGCAGACAGGGGGCATACGAGCAGTACTTC. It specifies CASSRQGAYEQYF.

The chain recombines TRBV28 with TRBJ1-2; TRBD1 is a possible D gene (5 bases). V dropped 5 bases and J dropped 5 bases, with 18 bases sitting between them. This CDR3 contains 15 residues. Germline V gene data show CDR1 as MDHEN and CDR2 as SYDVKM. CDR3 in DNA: TGTGCCAGCAGTGCCGACAGCCTAAGGGTGTATGGCTACACCTTC. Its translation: CASSADSLRVYGYTF.

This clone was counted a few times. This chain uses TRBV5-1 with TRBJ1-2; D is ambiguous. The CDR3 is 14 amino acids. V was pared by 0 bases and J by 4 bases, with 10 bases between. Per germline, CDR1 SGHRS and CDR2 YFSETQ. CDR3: CASSLGTISYGYTF. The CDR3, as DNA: TGCGCCAGCAGCTTGGGGACGATTTCCTATGGCTACACCTTC.

The CDR3, as DNA: TGTGCCAGCAGCTTGGGGGCCAGGTTAAACTATGGCTACACCTTC. Its protein is CASSLGARLNYGYTF. The chain couples TRBV5-6 to TRBJ1-2, with D uncertain. This CDR3 has 15 residues. With 0 bases removed from V and 2 bases from J, the gap between germline ends came to 11 bases. In germline, CDR1 is SGHDT, CDR2 YYEEEE.